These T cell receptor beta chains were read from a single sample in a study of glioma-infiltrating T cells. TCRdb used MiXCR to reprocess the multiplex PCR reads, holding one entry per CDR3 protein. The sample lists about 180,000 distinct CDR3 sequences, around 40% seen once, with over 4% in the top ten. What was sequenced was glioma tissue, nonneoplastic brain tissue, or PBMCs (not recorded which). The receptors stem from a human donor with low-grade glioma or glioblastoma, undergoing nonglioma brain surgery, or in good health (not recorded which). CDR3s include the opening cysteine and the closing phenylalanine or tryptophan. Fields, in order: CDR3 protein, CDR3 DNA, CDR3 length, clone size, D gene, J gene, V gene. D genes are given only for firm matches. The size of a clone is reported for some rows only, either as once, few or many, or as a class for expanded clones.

CASSQSGRGRYTEAFF TGCGCCAGCAGCCAATCCGGCCGGGGCCGTTACACTGAAGCTTTCTTT 16 many . TRBJ1-1 TRBV4-1
CASSQLPLGQQETKYF TGCGCCAGCAGCCAACTTCCGTTGGGACAGCAAGAGACCAAGTACTTC 16 . TRBD1 TRBJ2-5 TRBV4-1
CASSQGEGQGAYEQYF TGTGCCAGCAGCCAAGGCGAAGGGCAGGGGGCTTACGAGCAGTACTTC 16 few TRBD1 TRBJ2-7 TRBV4-2
CATSRDLGSNQPQHF TGTGCCACCAGCAGAGATCTCGGTAGCAATCAGCCCCAGCATTTT 15 many . TRBJ1-5 TRBV15
CSASEWGLAGVEDTQYF TGCAGTGCTAGTGAGTGGGGACTAGCGGGAGTAGAAGATACGCAGTATTTT 17 many TRBD2 TRBJ2-3 TRBV20-1
CASSLGQKYQETQYF TGTGCCAGCAGCTTAGGCCAAAAGTACCAAGAGACCCAGTACTTC 15 . . TRBJ2-5 TRBV5-4
CSARDIPETEAFF TGCAGTGCTAGAGATATACCAGAGACTGAAGCTTTCTTT 13 many . TRBJ1-1 TRBV20-1
CASAPPGKPTYEQYF TGTGCCAGCGCCCCCCCGGGAAAACCTACCTACGAGCAGTACTTC 15 many . TRBJ2-7 TRBV27
CSVVGTSGSQETQYF TGCAGCGTTGTGGGGACTAGCGGGAGTCAAGAGACCCAGTACTTC 15 . TRBD2 TRBJ2-5 TRBV29-1
CSARTRLDGRPREFTDTQYF TGCAGTGCTAGAACCCGACTTGACGGGAGGCCCCGAGAGTTCACAGATACGCAGTATTTT 20 . TRBD2 TRBJ2-3 TRBV20-1
CSAPTQGISYEQYF TGCAGTGCTCCGACACAGGGCATCTCCTACGAGCAGTACTTC 14 many . TRBJ2-7 TRBV20-1
CASGTGDFQETQYF TGTGCCAGCGGGACAGGGGACTTCCAAGAGACCCAGTACTTC 14 many TRBD1 TRBJ2-5 TRBV6-1
CSATKGGRENQHQHF TGCAGTGCCACAAAAGGGGGGAGGGAAAATCAGCACCAGCATTTT 15 . . TRBJ1-5 TRBV20-1
CASRPAGTSNHEQYF TGTGCCAGCAGACCGGCCGGGACTAGCAACCACGAGCAGTACTTC 15 many TRBD2 TRBJ2-7 TRBV28
CASSEMIWAGDGEQFF TGTGCCAGCAGTGAAATGATCTGGGCAGGGGACGGTGAGCAGTTCTTC 16 many . TRBJ2-1 TRBV2
CASSLEASGITDTQYF TGCGCCAGCAGCTTGGAGGCTAGCGGGATAACAGATACGCAGTATTTT 16 . TRBD2 TRBJ2-3 TRBV5-1
CASSPPHGTGTEKLFF TGTGCCAGCAGTCCCCCCCACGGGACAGGAACAGAAAAACTGTTTTTT 16 . TRBD1 TRBJ1-4 TRBV28
CAISPGSSDTQYF TGTGCCATCAGTCCGGGTAGTTCAGATACGCAGTATTTT 13 few . TRBJ2-3 TRBV10-3
CASSLGVRGSLYNEQFF TGTGCCAGCAGCTTAGGCGTAAGGGGGAGTCTCTACAATGAGCAGTTCTTC 17 . . TRBJ2-1 TRBV11-2
CSVAGGLQETQYF TGCAGCGTTGCGGGTGGTCTTCAAGAGACCCAGTACTTC 13 . . TRBJ2-5 TRBV29-1
CASSLDGGETQYF TGTGCCAGCAGTTTAGACGGTGGGGAGACCCAGTACTTC 13 many . TRBJ2-5 TRBV12-3/TRBV12-4
CASSPLEGFGENEKLFF TGTGCCAGCAGCCCTCTCGAAGGTTTCGGAGAGAATGAAAAACTGTTTTTT 17 many . TRBJ1-4 TRBV28
CATRTLGNEQFF TGTGCCACCCGGACGCTGGGGAATGAGCAGTTCTTC 12 many . TRBJ2-1 TRBV19
CATMDAIDQPKHF TGTGCCACTATGGACGCAATTGATCAGCCCAAGCATTTT 13 . . TRBJ1-5 TRBV19
CASSTSLLPYNEQFF TGTGCCAGTAGTACTAGCTTGCTGCCCTACAATGAGCAGTTCTTC 15 . . TRBJ2-1 TRBV19
CASSSQFNEEFF TGCGCCAGCAGCTCACAGTTCAATGAGGAGTTCTTC 12 once . TRBJ2-1 TRBV5-1
CASSPRDRAYEQYF TGTGCCAGCAGCCCCCGGGACCGCGCCTACGAGCAGTACTTC 14 . . TRBJ2-7 TRBV6-1
CASRSQGANYEQYF TGTGCCAGCAGATCCCAGGGGGCCAACTACGAGCAGTACTTC 14 many TRBD1 TRBJ2-7 TRBV28
CASSQNRGQGSPLHF TGTGCCAGCAGCCAAAACAGGGGTCAGGGTTCACCCCTCCACTTT 15 . TRBD1 TRBJ1-6 TRBV7-2
CASSWGMDTQYF TGTGCCAGCAGCTGGGGCATGGATACGCAGTATTTT 12 many . TRBJ2-3 TRBV7-2
CATSDPTSWGQETQYF TGTGCCACCAGTGATCCTACCTCATGGGGCCAAGAGACCCAGTACTTC 16 . . TRBJ2-5 TRBV24-1
CARSVYLASEQFF TGTGCCAGAAGTGTGTATCTAGCGAGTGAGCAGTTCTTC 13 once . TRBJ2-1 TRBV25-1
CSAIGRWARDTQYF TGCAGTGCTATCGGTCGGTGGGCCCGGGATACGCAGTATTTT 14 many . TRBJ2-3 TRBV20-1
CASNQKPEATGNTIYF TGTGCCAGCAACCAGAAGCCCGAAGCAACTGGAAACACCATATATTTT 16 . . TRBJ1-3 TRBV12-3/TRBV12-4
CATSPSTSAYGYTF TGTGCCACCAGCCCCTCGACTTCTGCCTATGGCTACACCTTC 14 many . TRBJ1-2 TRBV24-1
CASSSGGRSDEQYF TGTGCCAGTAGTAGCGGGGGAAGGTCGGACGAGCAGTACTTC 14 few TRBD2 TRBJ2-7 TRBV19
CASSPIQTGELFF TGTGCCAGCAGCCCTATCCAGACCGGGGAGCTGTTTTTT 13 many . TRBJ2-2 TRBV6-1
CASRSSRGEVFF TGCGCCAGCAGATCGTCTAGAGGGGAGGTGTTCTTC 12 . . TRBJ2-1 TRBV5-1
CASSLGLAVTYEQYF TGCGCCAGCAGCTTGGGACTAGCGGTGACCTACGAGCAGTACTTC 15 few TRBD2 TRBJ2-7 TRBV5-1
CASSFGRDNEQFF TGTGCCAGCAGCTTCGGCAGGGATAATGAGCAGTTCTTC 13 few . TRBJ2-1 TRBV7-3
CASRRTGGAGTDTQYF TGTGCCAGCAGGCGTACAGGGGGCGCTGGAACAGATACGCAGTATTTT 16 . TRBD1 TRBJ2-3 TRBV5-5
CASSEARQDGYTF TGTGCCAGCAGTGAAGCGCGACAGGATGGCTACACCTTC 13 many . TRBJ1-2 TRBV2
CASSPQHGRVTNYGYTF TGTGCCAGCAGCCCACAACATGGCAGGGTAACTAACTATGGCTACACCTTC 17 . . TRBJ1-2 TRBV7-2
CSARVGSGGETQYF TGCAGTGCTAGAGTGGGTAGCGGGGGAGAGACCCAGTACTTC 14 many TRBD2 TRBJ2-5 TRBV20-1
CASSRRPSLGNYGYTF TGTGCCAGCAGCCGTCGCCCCTCCCTAGGGAACTATGGCTACACCTTC 16 . . TRBJ1-2 TRBV2
CASKAGGKTQYF TGTGCCAGCAAAGCAGGGGGAAAGACCCAGTACTTC 12 few TRBD1 TRBJ2-5 TRBV2
CASSFQPPYNEQFF TGTGCCAGCAGTTTCCAACCCCCGTACAATGAGCAGTTCTTC 14 many . TRBJ2-1 TRBV28
CASSLTTNTEAFF TGTGCCAGCAGCTTGACAACCAACACTGAAGCTTTCTTT 13 . . TRBJ1-1 TRBV12-3/TRBV12-4
CASSLRQRETQYF TGTGCCAGCAGCTTAAGACAGAGAGAGACCCAGTACTTC 13 many . TRBJ2-5 TRBV2
CSAHRGGVGTEAFF TGCAGTGCTCATCGGGGGGGAGTGGGCACTGAAGCTTTCTTT 14 many . TRBJ1-1 TRBV20-1
CASSSVIAKYGYTF TGTGCCAGCAGTAGCGTTATCGCTAAATATGGCTACACCTTC 14 . . TRBJ1-2 TRBV28